Listed below are T cell receptor beta chains from one sample, sequenced in a study of blood T cell dynamics during melanoma immunotherapy. The data were produced by immunoSEQ multiplex PCR, yet TCRdb's version contains in-frame clones alone and is incomplete. The sample records 8,500 to 14,000 clones, 83% being singletons. The material sequenced was blood, taken from a patient treated with checkpoint blockade. The receptors shown here come from a human donor with melanoma. CDR3s include the opening cysteine and the closing phenylalanine or tryptophan. A D gene is named only where the DNA matches it firmly. A clone size is listed for some rows: how often the clone was seen (once, few, many), or a class if it is expanded.

CDR3 DNA: TGTGCCAGCAGCGCCCGTATATTGGCAGGTAGCACAGATACGCAGTATTTT
CDR3 protein: CASSARILAGSTDTQYF
J gene: TRBJ2-3
D gene: NA
clone size: NA
V gene: TRBV9

CDR3 DNA: TGTGCCAGCTCAGCCGGCGGGGAGCTGTTTTTT
CDR3 protein: CASSAGGELFF
J gene: TRBJ2-2
D gene: NA
clone size: NA
V gene: TRBV6-5

CDR3 DNA: TGTGCCAGCAGTACCGGGACGGCGAACACCGGGGAGCTGTTTTTT
CDR3 protein: CASSTGTANTGELFF
J gene: TRBJ2-2
D gene: NA
clone size: NA
V gene: TRBV6-5

CDR3 DNA: TGTGCCAGCAGCGACAGGGTCAACGAGCAGTACTTC
CDR3 protein: CASSDRVNEQYF
J gene: TRBJ2-7
D gene: TRBD1
clone size: NA
V gene: TRBV5-3

CDR3 DNA: TGTGCCAGCAGTTACGTGGCAGGGGGCGCAGATACGCAGTATTTT
CDR3 protein: CASSYVAGGADTQYF
J gene: TRBJ2-3
D gene: TRBD1
clone size: NA
V gene: TRBV6-5

CDR3 DNA: TGTGCCAGCAGTGAGGGGCTAGCAAGCACAGATACGCAGTATTTT
CDR3 protein: CASSEGLASTDTQYF
J gene: TRBJ2-3
D gene: NA
clone size: NA
V gene: TRBV6-4

CDR3 DNA: TGTGCCATCAGGGATTTGACTAGCGGTTCTAATGAGCAGTTCTTC
CDR3 protein: CAIRDLTSGSNEQFF
J gene: TRBJ2-1
D gene: TRBD2
clone size: NA
V gene: TRBV10-3

CDR3 DNA: TGTGCCAGCAGTTGGTCGACGAACACAGATACGCAGTATTTT
CDR3 protein: CASSWSTNTDTQYF
J gene: TRBJ2-3
D gene: NA
clone size: NA
V gene: TRBV27

CDR3 DNA: TGTGCCAGCAGCGTCGGGGCAGTCACCGGGGAGCTGTTTTTT
CDR3 protein: CASSVGAVTGELFF
J gene: TRBJ2-2
D gene: NA
clone size: NA
V gene: TRBV9

CDR3 DNA: TGTGCCAGCAGACAAAACGCGGTGTCAGAAAACACCTTC
CDR3 protein: CASRQNAVSENTF
J gene: TRBJ1-2
D gene: NA
clone size: NA
V gene: TRBV7-9

CDR3 DNA: TGTGCCGGCAGTTATGGGACAGCACCTGGAAACACCATATATTTT
CDR3 protein: CAGSYGTAPGNTIYF
J gene: TRBJ1-3
D gene: TRBD1
clone size: NA
V gene: TRBV6-5

CDR3 DNA: TGTGCCATCAATCCCGGGACTAGCGGGGGGAATGAGCAGTTCTTC
CDR3 protein: CAINPGTSGGNEQFF
J gene: TRBJ2-1
D gene: TRBD2
clone size: NA
V gene: TRBV10-3

CDR3 DNA: TGTGCCAGCAGCCGAGGGACTAGCGGGTCGAATGAGCAGTTCTTC
CDR3 protein: CASSRGTSGSNEQFF
J gene: TRBJ2-1
D gene: TRBD2
clone size: once
V gene: TRBV6-6

CDR3 DNA: TGTGCCAGCAGTGGCGGGGGGCTCACTGAAGCTTTCTTT
CDR3 protein: CASSGGGLTEAFF
J gene: TRBJ1-1
D gene: NA
clone size: NA
V gene: TRBV6-1

CDR3 DNA: TGTGCCAGCAGCTTGGACCGGGGTGAAGCTTTCTTT
CDR3 protein: CASSLDRGEAFF
J gene: TRBJ1-1
D gene: NA
clone size: NA
V gene: TRBV5-4

CDR3 DNA: TGCGCCAGCAGCTTGACGGGGTGGGAGACCCAGTACTTC
CDR3 protein: CASSLTGWETQYF
J gene: TRBJ2-5
D gene: NA
clone size: NA
V gene: TRBV5-1

CDR3 DNA: TGTGCCAGCAGTCTTAGGGAAGGAAACACCATATATTTT
CDR3 protein: CASSLREGNTIYF
J gene: TRBJ1-3
D gene: NA
clone size: NA
V gene: TRBV27

CDR3 DNA: TGTGCCAGAAGCTTGGCGTCGTCAGCCGAGCAGTACTTC
CDR3 protein: CARSLASSAEQYF
J gene: TRBJ2-7
D gene: NA
clone size: once
V gene: TRBV5-3

CDR3 DNA: TGTGCCAGCAGCCCAGCGACTCCCGAAGCTTTCTTT
CDR3 protein: CASSPATPEAFF
J gene: TRBJ1-1
D gene: NA
clone size: few
V gene: TRBV7-9

CDR3 DNA: TGTGCCAGCAGCGTAGAGGGTCAGACTAATGAAAAACTGTTTTTT
CDR3 protein: CASSVEGQTNEKLFF
J gene: TRBJ1-4
D gene: NA
clone size: NA
V gene: TRBV9

CDR3 DNA: TGTGCCAGCAGTTACCAGGCCGGGGGGGCTGGAAACACCATATATTTT
CDR3 protein: CASSYQAGGAGNTIYF
J gene: TRBJ1-3
D gene: NA
clone size: NA
V gene: TRBV6-5

CDR3 DNA: TGTGCCAGCAGCTTTAGCCCAAGCTCCTACGAGCAGTACTTC
CDR3 protein: CASSFSPSSYEQYF
J gene: TRBJ2-7
D gene: NA
clone size: NA
V gene: TRBV7-2

CDR3 DNA: TGCGCCAGCAGCTTAATTCCCGCGGGAGCCCGCAATGAGCAGTTCTTC
CDR3 protein: CASSLIPAGARNEQFF
J gene: TRBJ2-1
D gene: TRBD2
clone size: NA
V gene: TRBV5-1

CDR3 DNA: TGCGCCAGCAGCTTGGTTGTAGGGAGGGACACTGAAGCTTTCTTT
CDR3 protein: CASSLVVGRDTEAFF
J gene: TRBJ1-1
D gene: NA
clone size: NA
V gene: TRBV5-1

CDR3 DNA: TGTGCCAGCAGTACCCCCCGGGAGGGGCAGTTCTTC
CDR3 protein: CASSTPREGQFF
J gene: TRBJ2-1
D gene: TRBD2
clone size: NA
V gene: TRBV28

CDR3 DNA: TGTGCCAGTAGTATGACACAGTCTTACGGCTACACCTTC
CDR3 protein: CASSMTQSYGYTF
J gene: TRBJ1-2
D gene: NA
clone size: NA
V gene: TRBV19

CDR3 DNA: TGTGCCAGCAGCGTACGGACTAGCGCCCATGGAGAAGATACGCAGTATTTT
CDR3 protein: CASSVRTSAHGEDTQYF
J gene: TRBJ2-3
D gene: TRBD2
clone size: NA
V gene: TRBV9

CDR3 DNA: TGTGCCAGCAGTTCCAGCGGGAGCCACACAGATACGCAGTATTTT
CDR3 protein: CASSSSGSHTDTQYF
J gene: TRBJ2-3
D gene: TRBD2
clone size: NA
V gene: TRBV25-1

CDR3 DNA: TGTGCCAGCAGCGTCGGTAGCGTCCAAGAGACCCAGTACTTC
CDR3 protein: CASSVGSVQETQYF
J gene: TRBJ2-5
D gene: NA
clone size: NA
V gene: TRBV9